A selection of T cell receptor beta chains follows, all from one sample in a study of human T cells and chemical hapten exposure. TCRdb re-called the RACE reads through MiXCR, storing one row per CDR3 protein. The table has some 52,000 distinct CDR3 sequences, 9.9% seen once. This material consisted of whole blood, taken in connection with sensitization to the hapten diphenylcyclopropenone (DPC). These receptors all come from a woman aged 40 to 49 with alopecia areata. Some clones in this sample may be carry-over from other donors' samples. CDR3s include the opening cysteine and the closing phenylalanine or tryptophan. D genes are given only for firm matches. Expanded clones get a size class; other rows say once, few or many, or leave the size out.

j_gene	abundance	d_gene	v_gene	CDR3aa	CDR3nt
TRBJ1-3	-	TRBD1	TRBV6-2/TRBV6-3	CASSYTVGQEISGNTIYF	TGTGCCAGCAGTTACACCGTGGGACAGGAAATCTCTGGAAACACCATATATTTT
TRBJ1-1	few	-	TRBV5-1	CASSSDWTGTEAFF	TGCGCCAGCAGCTCCGATTGGACGGGCACTGAAGCTTTCTTT
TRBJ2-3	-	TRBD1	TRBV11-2	CASTFRRQGISDTQYF	TGTGCCAGCACCTTTAGGCGACAGGGGATCTCAGATACGCAGTATTTT
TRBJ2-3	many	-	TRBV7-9	CASNGRQDPTDTQYF	TGTGCCAGCAATGGGAGGCAGGACCCCACAGATACGCAGTATTTT
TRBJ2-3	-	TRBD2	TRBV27	CATHPSGGSPDTQYF	TGTGCGACCCACCCTAGCGGGGGGTCTCCAGATACGCAGTATTTT
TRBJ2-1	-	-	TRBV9	CASSVVDTMRWDEQFF	TGTGCCAGCAGCGTAGTGGACACCATGAGGTGGGATGAGCAGTTCTTC
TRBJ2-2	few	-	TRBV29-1	CSAAGTLTNTGELFF	TGCAGCGCCGCCGGGACACTTACGAACACCGGGGAGCTGTTTTTT
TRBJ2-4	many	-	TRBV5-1	CASSLGGDQNIQYF	TGCGCCAGCAGCTTGGGCGGGGACCAAAACATTCAGTACTTC
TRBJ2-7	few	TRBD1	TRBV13	CASSRDRDDEQYF	TGTGCCAGCAGCCGGGACAGGGACGACGAGCAGTACTTC
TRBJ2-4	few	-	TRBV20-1	CSARRDGALAKNIQYF	TGCAGTGCTAGAAGGGACGGAGCGCTAGCCAAAAACATTCAGTACTTC